This T cell receptor beta chain was sequenced for a study of OX40 agonist ivuxolimab in advanced cancers. Study-wide context: Age averaged around 54 years (range roughly 23 to 80), and 82.7% were male.

This clone was found a few times. Its specificity is unknown. The CDR3 has 14 residues. J lost 9 bases, V lost 3 bases, and 6 bases had no gene match. Germline CDR1 reads SGHVS; CDR2 reads FQNEAQ. Libraries were prepared by immunoSEQ multiplex PCR; TCRdb keeps only in-frame clonotypes and omits some of them. This table has tens of thousands of clones, roughly 80% appearing once. Findings of the study overall: Some patients without response likewise showed low normalized clonal expansion.

This material consisted of CD4+ or CD8+ T cells sorted from blood, taken in a trial of the OX40 agonist ivuxolimab. The sequence came from an adult with an advanced solid tumor such as melanoma, head and neck, liver or kidney cancer. The rearrangement joins TRBV7-8 to TRBJ2-1; 9 nucleotides line up with TRBD2. DNA for the CDR3: TGTGCCAGCAGCTTTAGCGGGAGAGACGGTGAGCAGTTCTTC. It codes for CASSFSGRDGEQFF.